The 26 T cell receptor beta chains presented below share a single source sample, sequenced in a study of T-cell memory formation after mild COVID-19. TCRdb re-called the 5' RACE reads with MiXCR, one entry per CDR3 protein. The repertoire includes about 340,000 distinct CDR3 sequences, about a sixth of them detected once, and 20% to 25% sits in the top ten. The specimen sequenced was PBMCs or a T cell subset sorted from them (not recorded which). The receptors were sampled from a man between 18 and 29 years old who had mild COVID-19 (a few samples of this study predate the infection). Cell type and time point are not known.

This clonotype came up many times. J is TRBJ1-1 and V is TRBV7-9, with TRBD1 as a possible D gene (6 bases). Germline CDR1 reads SEHNR; CDR2 reads FQNEAQ (reference sequence). V lost 6 bases to trimming and J lost 4 bases, with 9 bases between them. This CDR3 contains 12 residues. The DNA of the CDR3 is TGTGCCAGCAGTCGAGGGGGCACTGAAGCTTTCTTT. It is translated as CASSRGGTEAFF.

The chain recombines TRBV27 with TRBJ1-6; TRBD1 matches at 9 bases. CDR1 and CDR2 from the germline V gene are MNHEY and SMNVEV (reference sequence). The CDR3 loop spans 15 amino acids. Losses at the gene ends were 7 bases for V and 10 bases for J; bases not matched to a gene: 11. CDR3 nucleotide sequence: TGTGCCAGCACCGGCACTGGGACAGGGAAGTCACCCCTCCACTTT. Protein product: CASTGTGTGKSPLHF.

In its sample, this clonotype was seen a few times. J is TRBJ1-1 and V is TRBV5-6; D may be TRBD1 (6 bases). Germline loops: CDR1 SGHDT, CDR2 YYEEEE. Trimming took off 4 bases at V and 4 bases at J, with 17 bases between the two ends. The CDR3 runs 15 residues. In nucleotides, the CDR3 is TGTGCCAGCAGCCCGGGGGGGGGCTATGCCACTGAAGCTTTCTTT. This codes for CASSPGGGYATEAFF.

The gene calls are TRBV4-3 and TRBJ2-3; 7 bases map to TRBD2. Germline lookup yields CDR1 LGHNA and CDR2 YSLEER. J gave up 2 bases and V 4 bases, and 6 bases lay outside the gene matches. The CDR3 has 15 amino acids. As DNA, the CDR3 is TGCGCCAGCAGCCTCCACGGGGGGATCACAGATACGCAGTATTTT. Translated, it gives CASSLHGGITDTQYF.

The sample holds a few counts of this clonotype. The chain has TRBV12-3 or TRBV12-4 and TRBJ2-6; 8 bases line up with TRBD2. The CDR3 length is 17 residues. J was trimmed by 0 bases and V by 7 bases; bases with no gene match: 8. The CDR3 DNA reads TGTGCCAGCATTCCTCGGGGGGGCGGCTCTGGGGCCAACGTCCTGACTTTC. Protein product: CASIPRGGGSGANVLTF.

The rearrangement uses TRBV7-9 and TRBJ1-2, with D unclear. The V end lost 2 bases, the J end lost 7 bases, and 11 bases lay between the germline ends. Germline V gene lookup returns CDR1 SEHNR and CDR2 FQNEAQ (reference sequence). The CDR3 sequence is 13 residues long. The CDR3, as DNA: TGTGCCAGCAGCTTACCCGGACTGAGTGGCTACACCTTC. It specifies CASSLPGLSGYTF.

J is TRBJ1-1 and V is TRBV27, with D possibly being TRBD1 (5 bases). Germline-derived CDR1 and CDR2 are MNHEY and SMNVEV (reference sequence). Trimming pared 1 base from V and 3 bases from J, leaving 9 bases between. This CDR3 region has 14 residues. For the CDR3, the DNA is TGTGCCAGCAGTTTATATCGGACATACACTGAAGCTTTCTTT. This encodes CASSLYRTYTEAFF.

This clonotype has more than one count but fewer than ten. The genes are TRBV5-5 and TRBJ2-1; D possibly corresponds to TRBD2 (5 bases). Germline V gene data show CDR1 as SGHKS and CDR2 as YYEKEE (reference sequence). The CDR3 is 14 residues long. Trimming removed 2 bases from V and 10 bases from J, with 16 bases in between. The chain's CDR3 is CASSLSVEGGEQFF. The DNA for the CDR3 is TGTGCCAGCAGCTTAAGCGTAGAGGGTGGCGAGCAGTTCTTC.

There are many counts of this clonotype. The V and J genes are TRBV5-1 and TRBJ2-7; 9 nucleotides match TRBD1. After removal of 4 bases from V and 6 bases from J, the junction contained 8 bases not matched to a gene. The CDR3 totals 14 residues. From germline, CDR1 is SGHRS and CDR2 YFSETQ. In DNA, the CDR3 is TGCGCCAGCAGCCAAGGACAGGGGAGGTCCGAGCAGTACGTC. Protein: CASSQGQGRSEQYV.

The chain has TRBV20-1 and TRBJ2-1; D not resolved. Per the germline V gene, CDR1 is DFQATT and CDR2 is SNEGSKA (reference sequence). There are 16 residues in the CDR3. The ends were cut back, 3 bases at V and 2 bases at J, with 17 bases in the middle. CDR3 in amino acids: CSASKIPLGAYNEQFF. The CDR3 bases are TGCAGTGCTAGCAAGATTCCTCTAGGTGCCTACAATGAGCAGTTCTTC.

In this sample, this clonotype turned up a few times. The chain carries TRBV7-9 and TRBJ2-7; D not resolved. The CDR3 is 15 residues long. Germline V gene data show CDR1 as SEHNR and CDR2 as FQNEAQ (reference sequence). The germline V and J ends were trimmed by 5 bases and 0 bases, with 14 bases remaining between them. The CDR3 DNA sequence: TGTGCCAGCAGCCCGACCCTCTCAAGCTCCTACGAGCAGTACTTC. It specifies CASSPTLSSSYEQYF.

The sample holds a few counts of this clonotype. The CDR3 region is CAGRQVNTEAFF. CDR3 DNA: TGTGCCGGGCGACAGGTGAACACTGAAGCTTTCTTT. This sequence joins TRBV7-9 and TRBJ1-1; tentatively, D is TRBD1 (6 bases). Germline values: CDR1 SEHNR, CDR2 FQNEAQ (reference sequence). The CDR3 is made up of 12 amino acids. V was cut by 11 bases and J by 0 bases, with 10 bases left in between.

This clonotype came up many times. The J gene is TRBJ2-1, the V gene TRBV29-1; 7 nucleotides match TRBD1. V lost 3 bases and J lost 7; bases outside the gene matches: 6. This CDR3 has 13 amino acids. Germline V gene lookup returns CDR1 SQVTM and CDR2 ANQGSEA. DNA for the CDR3: TGCAGCGTTGATGGGGACAGTTGGAATGAGCAGTTCTTC. Residues: CSVDGDSWNEQFF.

This clonotype has at least ten counts. The chain joins TRBV29-1 to TRBJ2-1, with D unresolved. Germline V gene lookup returns CDR1 SQVTM and CDR2 ANQGSEA. This CDR3 region has 12 residues. Trimming took off 7 bases at V and 2 bases at J, with 9 bases between the two ends. The CDR3 coding sequence is TGCAGCGGCCGGGCGGCCTACAATGAGCAGTTCTTC. Its translation: CSGRAAYNEQFF.

The chain couples TRBV6-6 to TRBJ1-2; D may be TRBD1 (5 bases). Germline V gene data show CDR1 as MNHNY and CDR2 as SVGAGI (reference sequence). The CDR3 is made up of 9 amino acids. The ends were cut back, 8 bases at V and 7 bases at J, with 5 bases in the middle. For the CDR3, the DNA is TGTGCCAGCGGGGGTGGCTACACCTTC. It encodes CASGGGYTF.

The table lists this clonotype with a few counts. V and J are TRBV7-9 and TRBJ2-3; the D gene could be TRBD1 or TRBD2 (6 bases each). This CDR3 spans 14 amino acids. Germline CDR1 reads SEHNR; CDR2 reads FQNEAQ (reference sequence). The V end lost 8 bases, the J end lost 1 base, and 13 bases lay between the germline ends. The CDR3 is CASQLGGRTDTQYF. The CDR3 nucleotides are TGTGCCAGCCAATTGGGGGGCCGCACAGATACGCAGTATTTT.

This clonotype was observed a handful of times. The rearrangement uses TRBV7-3 and TRBJ2-2; D remains ambiguous. V was shortened by 5 bases and J by 4 bases, with 8 bases between the two germline ends. Germline V gene sequence: CDR1 SGHTA, CDR2 FQGTGA. This CDR3 has 13 amino acids. The chain's CDR3 is CASSPHPTGELFF. For the CDR3, the DNA is TGTGCCAGCAGCCCACACCCCACCGGGGAGCTGTTTTTT.

This chain joins TRBV4-1 and TRBJ2-5; D call uncertain. The length of the CDR3 is 13 residues. The germline CDR1 and CDR2 sequences are MGHRA and YSYEKL. Trimming removed 0 bases at V and 4 bases at J, with 6 bases between. CDR3 amino acids: CASSQDYTETQYF. The CDR3 nucleotides are TGCGCCAGCAGCCAAGATTATACAGAGACCCAGTACTTC.

This clonotype was detected a few times. The chain recombines TRBV6-2 or TRBV6-3 with TRBJ1-1, with TRBD1 matching over 9 bases. The length of the CDR3 is 15 residues. V lost 0 bases to trimming and J lost 4 bases; unmatched junction nucleotides: 3. In germline, CDR1 is MNHEY, CDR2 SVGEGT. Here the CDR3 DNA reads TGTGCCAGCAGTTACTCCGGGACAGGGTCCACTGAAGCTTTCTTT. Amino acids: CASSYSGTGSTEAFF.

The chain joins TRBV4-3 to TRBJ1-6, with a tentative D call TRBD1 (6 bases). The CDR3 spans 16 residues. The germline CDR1 and CDR2 sequences are LGHNA and YSLEER. V was trimmed by 3 bases and J by 6 bases, leaving 15 bases between them. This CDR3 reads CASSQHRNRVNSPLHF. CDR3 nucleotide sequence: TGCGCCAGCAGCCAGCACCGTAACAGGGTTAATTCACCCCTCCACTTT.

The table lists this clonotype with a few counts. The chain employs TRBV7-9 and TRBJ2-1; TRBD1 is a possible D gene (6 bases). This CDR3 spans 16 amino acids. V was pared by 4 bases and J by 4 bases, with 17 bases between. The germline gives CDR1 SEHNR, CDR2 FQNEAQ (reference sequence). The CDR3 reads CASSSRTGSRYNEQFF. DNA of the CDR3: TGTGCCAGCAGCTCAAGAACAGGGTCTCGGTACAATGAGCAGTTCTTC. Complete variable domain (other parts from reference TRBV7-9 and TRBJ2-1): DTGVSQNPRHKITKRGQNVTFRCDPISEHNRLYWYRQTLGQGPEFLTYFQNEAQLEKSRLLSDRFSAERPKGSFSTLEIQRTEQGDSAMYLCASSSRTGSRYNEQFFGPGTRLTVL.

The V gene is TRBV20-1, the J gene TRBJ2-5; D might be TRBD1 or TRBD2, each matching 5 bases. The CDR3 has 14 residues. V gave up 0 bases and J gave up 2 bases, with 10 bases separating them. Per the germline V gene, CDR1 is DFQATT and CDR2 is SNEGSKA (reference sequence). The CDR3 region is CSARDSWGQETQYF. In nucleotides, the CDR3 is TGCAGTGCTAGAGACTCTTGGGGGCAAGAGACCCAGTACTTC.

The CDR3: CASSRTGQENQPQHF. DNA for the CDR3: TGTGCCAGCTCGAGGACAGGGCAGGAAAATCAGCCCCAGCATTTT. V and J are TRBV10-3 and TRBJ1-5, with 8 positions matching TRBD1. There are 15 residues in the CDR3. Germline trimming cut 10 bases from V and 4 bases from J; bases unmatched to any gene: 12. In germline, CDR1 is ENHRY, CDR2 SYGVKD.

The rearrangement joins TRBV9 to TRBJ2-3, with D uncertain. The CDR3 extends over 13 amino acids. Germline V gives CDR1 SGDLS, CDR2 YYNGEE. The ends were cut back, 4 bases at V and 11 bases at J, with 17 bases in the middle. In nucleotides, the CDR3 is TGTGCCAGCAGCCCCACAATGTTAACGCGGCAGTATTTT. Translating gives CASSPTMLTRQYF.

The V and J genes are TRBV21-1 and TRBJ2-2; the DNA was not compared with TRBD1, the D call given in the table. TRBV21-1 has pseudogene status. The CDR3 extends over 18 amino acids. The CDR3 DNA is TGTGCCAGCAGCAAGACAGGGGGCATCTTCTCGAACACCGGGGAGCTGTTTTTT. Translating gives CASSKTGGIFSNTGELFF.

The chain uses TRBV6-5 and TRBJ2-2, with 9 bases fitting TRBD1. The CDR3 is 16 amino acids. Trimming removed 0 bases from V and 5 bases from J; junction bases left unmatched: 4. Germline V CDR1 and CDR2: MNHEY, SVGAGI. CDR3 coding DNA: TGTGCCAGCAGTTACTCTGGGACAGGGTATACCGGGGAGCTGTTTTTT. It encodes CASSYSGTGYTGELFF.